Listed below are T cell receptor beta chains from one sample, sequenced in a study of T-cell memory formation after mild COVID-19. TCRdb ran MiXCR on the 5' RACE reads and lists one entry per CDR3 protein. In the table there are around 250,000 distinct CDR3 sequences, approximately 15% of which are singletons. The material sequenced was PBMCs or a T cell subset sorted from them (not recorded which). These receptors were taken from a man aged 18 to 35 who had mild COVID-19 (a few samples of this study predate the infection). Cell type and time point are not known. Both conserved end residues are part of each CDR3. The D gene is left open where the match is weak. Clone sizes are given selectively: once, few, many, or a class where the clone is expanded.

v_gene: TRBV5-6; j_gene: TRBJ2-7; abundance: NA; d_gene: TRBD1; CDR3aa: CASSLGGTGSYEQYF; CDR3nt: TGTGCCAGCAGCTTGGGAGGGACAGGGTCCTACGAGCAGTACTTC
v_gene: TRBV7-6; j_gene: TRBJ2-3; abundance: few; d_gene: TRBD2; CDR3aa: CASSPAGNTDTQYF; CDR3nt: TGTGCCAGCAGCCCAGCGGGGAACACAGATACGCAGTATTTT
v_gene: TRBV18; j_gene: TRBJ2-4; abundance: NA; d_gene: NA; CDR3aa: CASSPNGGPNIQYF; CDR3nt: TGTGCCAGCTCACCAAACGGGGGCCCAAACATTCAGTACTTC
v_gene: TRBV6-5; j_gene: TRBJ2-3; abundance: many; d_gene: TRBD2; CDR3aa: CASSVVAGEGDTQYF; CDR3nt: TGTGCCAGCAGTGTGGTAGCGGGGGAGGGAGATACGCAGTATTTT
v_gene: TRBV12-3/TRBV12-4; j_gene: TRBJ1-4; abundance: NA; d_gene: NA; CDR3aa: CASGGPTGNEKLFF; CDR3nt: TGTGCCAGTGGAGGGCCAACCGGAAATGAAAAACTGTTTTTT
v_gene: TRBV6-5; j_gene: TRBJ1-4; abundance: NA; d_gene: TRBD1; CDR3aa: CASSWDRGADEKLFF; CDR3nt: TGTGCCAGCAGCTGGGACAGGGGGGCGGATGAAAAACTGTTTTTT
v_gene: TRBV24-1; j_gene: TRBJ2-2; abundance: few; d_gene: NA; CDR3aa: CATSDLYEGGELFF; CDR3nt: TGTGCCACCAGTGATTTGTATGAGGGCGGGGAGCTGTTTTTT
v_gene: TRBV20-1; j_gene: TRBJ2-1; abundance: NA; d_gene: TRBD1; CDR3aa: CSATQDRGLVDEQFF; CDR3nt: TGCAGTGCTACCCAGGACAGGGGGCTTGTCGATGAGCAGTTCTTC
v_gene: TRBV29-1; j_gene: TRBJ2-7; abundance: NA; d_gene: NA; CDR3aa: CSVNRGGYEQYF; CDR3nt: TGCAGCGTAAACAGGGGAGGATACGAGCAGTACTTC
v_gene: TRBV7-2; j_gene: TRBJ2-2; abundance: NA; d_gene: TRBD1; CDR3aa: CASSPWTGSTGELFF; CDR3nt: TGTGCCAGCAGCCCGTGGACAGGGAGCACCGGGGAGCTGTTTTTT
v_gene: TRBV9; j_gene: TRBJ1-6; abundance: many; d_gene: NA; CDR3aa: CASSVVGNINSPLHF; CDR3nt: TGTGCCAGCAGCGTAGTAGGAAACATTAATTCACCCCTCCACTTT
v_gene: TRBV27; j_gene: TRBJ1-5; abundance: NA; d_gene: NA; CDR3aa: CASSRLQWEPQHF; CDR3nt: TGTGCCAGCAGTCGACTCCAGTGGGAGCCCCAGCATTTT
v_gene: TRBV6-5; j_gene: TRBJ1-1; abundance: few; d_gene: NA; CDR3aa: CASSYFRTGGTEAFF; CDR3nt: TGTGCCAGCAGTTACTTCCGCACGGGAGGGACTGAAGCTTTCTTT
v_gene: TRBV24-1; j_gene: TRBJ2-1; abundance: few; d_gene: TRBD2; CDR3aa: CATSDPSGGYLKDEQFF; CDR3nt: TGTGCCACCAGTGATCCTAGCGGGGGCTACCTCAAGGATGAGCAGTTCTTC
v_gene: TRBV15; j_gene: TRBJ2-5; abundance: NA; d_gene: NA; CDR3aa: CATGLGQGRQETQYF; CDR3nt: TGTGCCACCGGCTTGGGGCAGGGACGCCAAGAGACCCAGTACTTC
v_gene: TRBV10-3; j_gene: TRBJ1-2; abundance: NA; d_gene: NA; CDR3aa: CAISESSGRFYGYTF; CDR3nt: TGTGCCATCAGTGAGTCTTCAGGGAGATTCTATGGCTACACCTTC
v_gene: TRBV6-5; j_gene: TRBJ2-3; abundance: few; d_gene: TRBD1; CDR3aa: CASRGTGADTQYF; CDR3nt: TGTGCCAGCAGAGGGACAGGGGCAGATACGCAGTATTTT
v_gene: TRBV5-1; j_gene: TRBJ2-5; abundance: NA; d_gene: TRBD1; CDR3aa: CASRGQGALETQYF; CDR3nt: TGCGCCAGCAGAGGGCAGGGGGCGCTTGAGACCCAGTACTTC
v_gene: TRBV14; j_gene: TRBJ2-5; abundance: few; d_gene: NA; CDR3aa: CASSGYGHGAQYF; CDR3nt: TGTGCCAGCAGCGGCTATGGCCACGGGGCCCAGTACTTC
v_gene: TRBV2; j_gene: TRBJ1-6; abundance: NA; d_gene: NA; CDR3aa: CASSGDRNPWNSPLHF; CDR3nt: TGTGCCAGCAGTGGCGACAGGAACCCCTGGAATTCACCCCTCCACTTT
v_gene: TRBV9; j_gene: TRBJ2-2; abundance: many; d_gene: NA; CDR3aa: CASSVDPQNTGELFF; CDR3nt: TGTGCCAGCAGCGTAGACCCTCAGAACACCGGGGAGCTGTTTTTT
v_gene: TRBV7-3; j_gene: TRBJ2-3; abundance: few; d_gene: TRBD2; CDR3aa: CASSSPTPGGADTQYF; CDR3nt: TGTGCCAGCAGCTCTCCGACTCCGGGGGGTGCAGATACGCAGTATTTT
v_gene: TRBV28; j_gene: TRBJ1-1; abundance: NA; d_gene: TRBD1; CDR3aa: CASSTTGSPNTEAFF; CDR3nt: TGTGCCAGCAGCACGACAGGGTCCCCGAACACTGAAGCTTTCTTT
v_gene: TRBV7-2; j_gene: TRBJ2-4; abundance: NA; d_gene: NA; CDR3aa: CASSLGGTQNIQYF; CDR3nt: TGTGCCAGCAGCTTAGGGGGAACCCAAAACATTCAGTACTTC
v_gene: TRBV4-1; j_gene: TRBJ1-2; abundance: NA; d_gene: NA; CDR3aa: CASSHLVDRTRGYTF; CDR3nt: TGCGCCAGCAGCCATCTTGTCGACAGGACTCGCGGCTACACCTTC
v_gene: TRBV11-3; j_gene: TRBJ2-1; abundance: NA; d_gene: NA; CDR3aa: CASSLGGRARPLEQFF; CDR3nt: TGTGCCAGCAGCTTAGGTGGTCGGGCCCGTCCTCTTGAGCAGTTCTTC
v_gene: TRBV6-1; j_gene: TRBJ2-7; abundance: NA; d_gene: TRBD1; CDR3aa: CASSRDRDYYEQYF; CDR3nt: TGTGCCAGCAGCAGGGACAGGGATTACTACGAGCAGTACTTC
v_gene: TRBV5-6; j_gene: TRBJ1-6; abundance: many; d_gene: TRBD1; CDR3aa: CASNLRGTGGSPLHF; CDR3nt: TGTGCCAGCAACTTGAGAGGGACAGGGGGTTCACCCCTCCACTTT
v_gene: TRBV6-2/TRBV6-3; j_gene: TRBJ2-1; abundance: NA; d_gene: TRBD2; CDR3aa: CASRASGNSYNEQFF; CDR3nt: TGTGCCAGCAGGGCTAGCGGAAACTCCTACAATGAGCAGTTCTTC
v_gene: TRBV4-3; j_gene: TRBJ2-7; abundance: NA; d_gene: NA; CDR3aa: CASSQEGVYEQYF; CDR3nt: TGCGCCAGCAGCCAAGAGGGGGTCTACGAGCAGTACTTC
v_gene: TRBV20-1; j_gene: TRBJ1-6; abundance: NA; d_gene: NA; CDR3aa: CSAISGQNNSPLHF; CDR3nt: TGCAGTGCTATTTCGGGGCAGAATAATTCACCCCTCCACTTT
v_gene: TRBV6-2/TRBV6-3; j_gene: TRBJ2-7; abundance: NA; d_gene: TRBD1; CDR3aa: CASRLSGTVYEQYF; CDR3nt: TGTGCCAGCAGATTATCCGGGACAGTTTACGAGCAGTACTTC
v_gene: TRBV9; j_gene: TRBJ1-5; abundance: few; d_gene: NA; CDR3aa: CASSETVNQPQHF; CDR3nt: TGTGCCAGCAGCGAGACCGTTAATCAGCCCCAGCATTTT
v_gene: TRBV7-3; j_gene: TRBJ2-3; abundance: NA; d_gene: NA; CDR3aa: CASSLSGVLDTQYF; CDR3nt: TGTGCCAGCAGCTTAAGTGGGGTCTTGGATACGCAGTATTTT
v_gene: TRBV6-2/TRBV6-3; j_gene: TRBJ1-6; abundance: few; d_gene: TRBD1; CDR3aa: CASSTTRQGGSPLHF; CDR3nt: TGTGCCAGCAGCACAACCAGACAGGGAGGCTCACCCCTCCACTTT
v_gene: TRBV7-9; j_gene: TRBJ1-2; abundance: NA; d_gene: NA; CDR3aa: CASSLVGVGYTF; CDR3nt: TGTGCCAGCAGCTTAGTCGGGGTTGGCTACACCTTC
v_gene: TRBV3-1; j_gene: TRBJ1-1; abundance: NA; d_gene: NA; CDR3aa: CASSQFGPEAFF; CDR3nt: TGTGCCAGCAGCCAATTTGGTCCCGAAGCTTTCTTT
v_gene: TRBV11-2; j_gene: TRBJ2-5; abundance: NA; d_gene: TRBD2; CDR3aa: CASSGGLAVGTQYF; CDR3nt: TGTGCCAGCAGCGGAGGACTAGCAGTAGGGACCCAGTACTTC
v_gene: TRBV4-2; j_gene: TRBJ1-1; abundance: few; d_gene: TRBD1; CDR3aa: CASSAGGPNTEAFF; CDR3nt: TGTGCCAGCAGCGCAGGGGGCCCGAACACTGAAGCTTTCTTT
v_gene: TRBV27; j_gene: TRBJ2-7; abundance: NA; d_gene: NA; CDR3aa: CASSFRESYEQYF; CDR3nt: TGTGCCAGCAGTTTTAGAGAATCCTACGAGCAGTACTTC
v_gene: TRBV27; j_gene: TRBJ2-5; abundance: few; d_gene: NA; CDR3aa: CASRRGYETQYF; CDR3nt: TGTGCCAGCAGGAGGGGGTACGAGACCCAGTACTTC
v_gene: TRBV7-9; j_gene: TRBJ2-1; abundance: NA; d_gene: TRBD2; CDR3aa: CASSSPQRGPQFF; CDR3nt: TGTGCCAGCAGCTCCCCCCAGCGGGGGCCTCAGTTCTTC
v_gene: TRBV7-9; j_gene: TRBJ1-4; abundance: few; d_gene: NA; CDR3aa: CASSLASPDPSGEKLFF; CDR3nt: TGTGCCAGCAGCTTAGCGTCTCCGGACCCCAGTGGGGAAAAACTGTTTTTT